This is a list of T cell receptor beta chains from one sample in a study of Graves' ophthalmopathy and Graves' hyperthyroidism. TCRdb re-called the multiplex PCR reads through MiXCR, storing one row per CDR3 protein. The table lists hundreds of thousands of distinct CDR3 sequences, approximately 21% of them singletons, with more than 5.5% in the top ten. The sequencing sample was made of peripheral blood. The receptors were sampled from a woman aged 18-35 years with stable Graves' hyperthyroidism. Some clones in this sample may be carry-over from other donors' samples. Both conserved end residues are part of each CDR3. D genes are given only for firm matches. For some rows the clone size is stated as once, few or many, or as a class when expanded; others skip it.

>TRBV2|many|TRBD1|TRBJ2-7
CASSRDSQGYEQYF
TGTGCCAGCAGCAGGGACAGCCAAGGCTACGAGCAGTACTTC
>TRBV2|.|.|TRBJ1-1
CADKQFMNTEAFF
TGTGCCGACAAACAGTTCATGAACACTGAAGCTTTCTTT
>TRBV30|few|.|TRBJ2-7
CAWSPQAASYEQYF
TGTGCCTGGAGCCCACAAGCCGCTTCCTACGAGCAGTACTTC
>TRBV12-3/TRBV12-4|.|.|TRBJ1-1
CASSESPGDSEAFF
TGTGCCAGCAGTGAATCCCCAGGGGACTCTGAAGCTTTCTTT
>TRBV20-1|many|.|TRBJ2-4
CSASEGGSRDIKYF
TGCAGTGCGTCGGAGGGGGGGTCGCGGGACATTAAGTACTTC
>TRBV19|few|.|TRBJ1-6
CASKQGSSPLHF
TGTGCCAGTAAACAGGGCAGTTCACCCCTCCACTTT
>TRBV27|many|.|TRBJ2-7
CASSFTINSYEQYF
TGTGCCAGCAGCTTTACCATAAACTCCTACGAGCAGTACTTC
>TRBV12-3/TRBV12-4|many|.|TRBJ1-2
CASSDTPYRDHYGYTF
TGTGCCAGCAGTGATACCCCCTACAGGGACCACTATGGCTACACCTTC
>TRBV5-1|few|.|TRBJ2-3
CASSLSVDTQYF
TGCGCCAGCAGCTTGAGCGTAGATACGCAGTATTTT
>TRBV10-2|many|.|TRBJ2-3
CASSLLDVTASTDTQYF
TGCGCCAGCAGTCTTTTAGACGTGACGGCTAGCACAGATACGCAGTATTTT
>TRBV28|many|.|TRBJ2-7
CASSYRGRGFYEQYF
TGTGCCAGCAGTTATCGGGGGCGCGGTTTCTACGAGCAGTACTTC
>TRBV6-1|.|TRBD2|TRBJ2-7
CASSRAAGVSYEQYF
TGTGCCAGCAGTCGCGCAGCGGGGGTGTCCTACGAGCAGTACTTC
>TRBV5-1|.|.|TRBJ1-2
CASSSGGRAGGYTF
TGCGCCAGCAGCTCTGGGGGTAGGGCCGGTGGCTACACCTTC
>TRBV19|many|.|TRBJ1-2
CASSTQTAPYTF
TGTGCCAGTAGTACTCAGACAGCCCCCTACACCTTC
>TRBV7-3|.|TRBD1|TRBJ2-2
CASSLRDSTITGELFF
TGTGCCAGCAGCTTAAGGGACAGCACCATCACCGGGGAGCTGTTTTTT
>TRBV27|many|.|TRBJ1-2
CASSLSLGQVGVNYGYTF
TGTGCCAGCAGTTTATCATTAGGGCAGGTCGGGGTTAACTATGGCTACACCTTC
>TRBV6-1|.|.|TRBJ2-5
CASEGFYLQETQYF
TGTGCCAGCGAAGGATTTTATCTCCAAGAGACCCAGTACTTC
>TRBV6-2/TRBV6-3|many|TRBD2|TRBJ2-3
CASSHTLSSGGRTDTQYF
TGTGCCAGCAGCCATACTCTGAGTAGCGGGGGCCGCACAGATACGCAGTATTTT
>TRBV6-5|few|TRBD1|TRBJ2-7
CASSYGGTGFYEQYF
TGTGCCAGCAGTTACGGCGGGACAGGGTTCTACGAGCAGTACTTC
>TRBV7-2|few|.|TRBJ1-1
CASSSPHRPTEAFF
TGTGCCAGCAGCTCACCCCATCGCCCCACTGAAGCTTTCTTT
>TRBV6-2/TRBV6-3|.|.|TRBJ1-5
CASSYKDRPQHF
TGTGCCAGCAGTTACAAGGATCGGCCCCAGCATTTT
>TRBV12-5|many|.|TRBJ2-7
CASGRGGPYEQYF
TGTGCTAGTGGCCGAGGAGGGCCCTACGAGCAGTACTTC
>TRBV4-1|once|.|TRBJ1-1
CASSQALGVRTEAFF
TGCGCCAGCAGCCAAGCTCTCGGCGTACGGACTGAAGCTTTCTTT
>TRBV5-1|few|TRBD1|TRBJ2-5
CASSLDRGRGPGTQYF
TGCGCCAGCAGCCTCGACAGGGGTCGAGGGCCTGGGACCCAGTACTTC
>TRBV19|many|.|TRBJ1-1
CASSRDSPMNTEAFF
TGTGCCAGTAGTAGAGACAGCCCTATGAACACTGAAGCTTTCTTT
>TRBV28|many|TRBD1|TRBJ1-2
CASSPSGTGKSDGYTF
TGTGCCAGCAGTCCCTCCGGGACAGGAAAGTCCGATGGCTACACCTTC
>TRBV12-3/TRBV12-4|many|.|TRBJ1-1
CASSLEGDLGVTEAFF
TGTGCCAGCAGTTTAGAGGGGGACTTGGGGGTCACTGAAGCTTTCTTT
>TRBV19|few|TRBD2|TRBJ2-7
CASSMGLAGFSYEQYF
TGTGCCAGTAGTATGGGACTAGCGGGATTCTCCTACGAGCAGTACTTC
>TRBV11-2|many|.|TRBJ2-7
CASSKPSEQYF
TGTGCCAGCAGCAAGCCCAGCGAGCAGTACTTC
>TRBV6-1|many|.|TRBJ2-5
CASSPTGSGETQYF
TGTGCCAGCAGTCCCACAGGGTCAGGCGAGACCCAGTACTTC
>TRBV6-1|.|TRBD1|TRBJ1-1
CASRRTGQTFEAFF
TGTGCCAGCAGGCGGACAGGACAAACCTTTGAAGCTTTCTTT
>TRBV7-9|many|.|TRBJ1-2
CASSLQVGPYGYTF
TGTGCCAGCAGCTTACAGGTTGGGCCCTATGGCTACACCTTC
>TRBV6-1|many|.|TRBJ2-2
CASSPSGAYTGELFF
TGTGCCAGCAGCCCGTCTGGGGCTTACACCGGGGAGCTGTTTTTT
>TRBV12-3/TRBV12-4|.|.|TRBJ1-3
CASSFSVSGSGNTIYF
TGTGCCAGCAGTTTTAGCGTCAGTGGCTCTGGAAACACCATATATTTT
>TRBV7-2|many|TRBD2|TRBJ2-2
CASSFAGTSGPNTGELFF
TGTGCCAGCAGCTTCGCCGGGACTAGCGGACCTAACACCGGGGAGCTGTTTTTT
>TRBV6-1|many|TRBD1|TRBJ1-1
CASSESRGLTEAFF
TGTGCCAGCAGTGAATCCAGGGGGCTCACTGAAGCTTTCTTT
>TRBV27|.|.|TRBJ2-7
CASSPFFGDEQYF
TGTGCCAGCAGTCCCTTCTTCGGGGACGAGCAGTACTTC
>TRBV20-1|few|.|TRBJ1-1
CSAMVGNTEAFF
TGCAGTGCTATGGTAGGGAACACTGAAGCTTTCTTT
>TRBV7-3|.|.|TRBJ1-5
CASSSPEGNQPQHF
TGTGCCAGCAGCTCCCCCGAAGGCAATCAGCCCCAGCATTTT
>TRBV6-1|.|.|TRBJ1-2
CASSETRRTNGHDYTF
TGTGCCAGCAGTGAAACCCGAAGGACAAACGGACATGACTACACCTTC
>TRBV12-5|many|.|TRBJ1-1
CASGLGGATEAFF
TGTGCTAGTGGGCTAGGGGGAGCCACTGAAGCTTTCTTT
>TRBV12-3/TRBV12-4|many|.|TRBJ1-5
CASSWDGTPDRPQHF
TGTGCCAGCAGTTGGGATGGGACACCCGATAGGCCCCAGCATTTT
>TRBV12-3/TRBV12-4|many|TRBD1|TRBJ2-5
CASSFRDRGETQYF
TGTGCCAGCAGTTTTCGGGACAGGGGGGAGACCCAGTACTTC
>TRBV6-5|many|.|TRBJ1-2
CASSRQASYGYTF
TGTGCCAGCAGTAGACAGGCGAGCTATGGCTACACCTTC
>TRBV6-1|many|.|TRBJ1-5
CASSEALSHQPQHF
TGTGCCAGCAGTGAAGCGCTGTCTCATCAGCCCCAGCATTTT